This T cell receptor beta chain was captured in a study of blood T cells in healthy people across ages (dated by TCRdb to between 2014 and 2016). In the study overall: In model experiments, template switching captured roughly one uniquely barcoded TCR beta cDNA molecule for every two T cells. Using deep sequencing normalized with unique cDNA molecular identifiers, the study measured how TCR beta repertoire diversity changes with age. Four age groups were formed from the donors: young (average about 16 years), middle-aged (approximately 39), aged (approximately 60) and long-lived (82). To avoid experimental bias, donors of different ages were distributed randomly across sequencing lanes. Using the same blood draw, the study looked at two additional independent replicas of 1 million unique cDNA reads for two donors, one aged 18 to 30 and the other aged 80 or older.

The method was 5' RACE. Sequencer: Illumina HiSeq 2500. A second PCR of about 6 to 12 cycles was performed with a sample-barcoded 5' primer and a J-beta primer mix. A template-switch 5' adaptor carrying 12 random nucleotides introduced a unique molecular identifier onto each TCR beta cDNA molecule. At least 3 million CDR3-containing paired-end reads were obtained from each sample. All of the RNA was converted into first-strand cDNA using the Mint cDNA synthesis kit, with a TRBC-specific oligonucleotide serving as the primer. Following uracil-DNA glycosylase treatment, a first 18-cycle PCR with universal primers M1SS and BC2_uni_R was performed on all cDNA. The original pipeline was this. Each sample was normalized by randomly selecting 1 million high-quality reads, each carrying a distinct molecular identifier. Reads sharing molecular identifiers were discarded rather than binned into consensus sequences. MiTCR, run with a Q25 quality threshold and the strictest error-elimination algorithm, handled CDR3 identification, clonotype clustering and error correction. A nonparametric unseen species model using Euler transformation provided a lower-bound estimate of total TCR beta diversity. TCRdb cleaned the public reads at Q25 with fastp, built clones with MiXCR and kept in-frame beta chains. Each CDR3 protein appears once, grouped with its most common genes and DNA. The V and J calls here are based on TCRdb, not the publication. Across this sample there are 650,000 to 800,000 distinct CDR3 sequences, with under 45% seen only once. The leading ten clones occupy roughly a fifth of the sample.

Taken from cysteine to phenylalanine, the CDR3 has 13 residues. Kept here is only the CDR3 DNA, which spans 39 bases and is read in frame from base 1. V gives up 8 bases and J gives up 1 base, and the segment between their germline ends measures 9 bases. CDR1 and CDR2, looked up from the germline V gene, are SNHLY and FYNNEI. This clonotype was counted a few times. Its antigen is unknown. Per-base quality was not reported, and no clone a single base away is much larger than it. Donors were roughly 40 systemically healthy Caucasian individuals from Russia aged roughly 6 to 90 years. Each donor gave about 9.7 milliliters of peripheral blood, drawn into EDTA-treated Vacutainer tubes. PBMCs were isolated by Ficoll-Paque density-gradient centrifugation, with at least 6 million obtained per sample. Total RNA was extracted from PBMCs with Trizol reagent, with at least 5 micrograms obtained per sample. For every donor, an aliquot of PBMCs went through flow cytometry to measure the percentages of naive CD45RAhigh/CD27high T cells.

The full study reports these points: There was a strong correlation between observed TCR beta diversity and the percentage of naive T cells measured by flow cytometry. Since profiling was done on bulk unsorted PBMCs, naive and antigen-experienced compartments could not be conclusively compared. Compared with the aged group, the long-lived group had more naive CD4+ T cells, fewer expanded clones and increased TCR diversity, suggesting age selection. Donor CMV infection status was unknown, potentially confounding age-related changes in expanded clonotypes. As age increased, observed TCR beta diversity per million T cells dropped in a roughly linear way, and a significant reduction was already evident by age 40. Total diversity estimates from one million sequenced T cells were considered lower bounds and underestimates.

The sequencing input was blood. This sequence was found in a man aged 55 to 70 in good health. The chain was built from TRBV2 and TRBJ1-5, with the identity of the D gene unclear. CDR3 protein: CASRPASNQPQHF. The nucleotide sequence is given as TGTGCCAGCCGACCAGCGAGCAATCAGCCCCAGCATTTT.